This T cell receptor beta chain was found in a study of CXCR3-negative and CXCR3-positive naive CD8 T cells. Study observations and caveats: A higher hydrophobicity marked the TRB CDR3s of CXCR3-positive naive cells versus CXCR3-negative naive cells.

The germline CDR1 and CDR2 sequences are SGHDT and YYEEEE. This CDR3 spans 15 amino acids. Comment on this clonotype: Its specificity is not known.

The authors prepared UMI-labeled TRB cDNA libraries by 5' RACE. TCRdb reprocessed the 5' RACE reads and keeps a single row for each CDR3 protein, giving no DNA. Recorded here are around 60,000 distinct CDR3 sequences; the top ten clones represent 0.5% to 0.55%. Each CD8+ T cell subset was flow-sorted in triplicate. Every sort contained about 310,000 cells. The TCR comes from a human donor in good health. Some clones in this sample may be carry-over from other donors' samples. The chain is built from TRBV5-6 and TRBJ1-1. Source material: naive CXCR3+ CD8+ T cells from blood. Regarding subset: CD45RO-CCR7+CD27+CD95- naive CD8+ T cells expressing CXCR3 (TNR3+). The CDR3 loop is CASSFGEGGSTEAFF.